This note documents a single T cell receptor (beta chain) sequence. What it binds is unknown. This sample was included in a study of human T cells and chemical hapten exposure. Study-wide context: The patients were mostly female; they had alopecia areata, totalis or universalis.

TCRdb recomputed calls from the RACE reads with MiXCR, one row per CDR3 protein. Seen here are 150,000 to 200,000 distinct CDR3 sequences, around 25% observed once, and the top ten hold 2% to 2.5%. Time point defined: patch test 3, about 24 weeks after DPC sensitization. The treatment: therapeutic diphenylcyclopropenone sensitization with weekly scalp DPC. Study-level findings and limits: The formation of large CDR3 similarity clusters by expanded TCRs significantly exceeded that of controls.

The clonotype was recovered from a woman in her thirties or forties with alopecia areata. Some clones in this sample may be carry-over from other donors' samples. The sample in question was whole blood, obtained in connection with sensitization to the hapten diphenylcyclopropenone (DPC).

CDR3 sequence: CASSLRQGPSELFF. DNA of the CDR3: TGTGCCAGCAGCCTCCGACAGGGGCCATCTGAACTGTTTTTT. The V gene is TRBV7-2, the J gene TRBJ1-4; 8 bases line up with TRBD1. V lost 5 bases, J lost 12 bases, and 11 bases stayed unmatched. Germline loops: CDR1 SGHTA, CDR2 FQGNSA. CDR3 length: 14 amino acids.